These 8 T cell receptor beta chains came from one sample sequenced in a study of human T cells and chemical hapten exposure. Time point in this sample: patch test 3, about 24 weeks after DPC sensitization. Described treatment: therapeutic diphenylcyclopropenone sensitization with weekly scalp DPC. Via MiXCR, TCRdb re-called the RACE reads, giving one row per CDR3 protein. The sample holds 210,000 or so distinct CDR3 sequences; 20% to 25% are singletons and the top ten take approximately 2.5%. The input for sequencing was whole blood, taken in connection with sensitization to the hapten diphenylcyclopropenone (DPC). These receptors originate from a woman between 40 and 55 years old with alopecia areata. Some clones in this sample may be carry-over from other donors' samples.

The V gene is TRBV5-1, the J gene TRBJ2-7; D remains ambiguous. The germline V gene encodes CDR1 SGHRS and CDR2 YFSETQ. V was trimmed by 3 bases and J by 6 bases, leaving 13 bases between them. The CDR3 runs 13 residues. The CDR3 nucleotides read TGCGCCAGCAGCTCCCTAGGGTTCGGCGAGCAGTACTTC. This translates into CASSSLGFGEQYF.

The chain is built from TRBV5-6 and TRBJ2-5, with 14 nucleotides matching TRBD2. The germline V gene has CDR1 SGHDT and CDR2 YYEEEE. The CDR3 is made up of 16 amino acids. Trimming cost V 6 bases and J 4 bases; bases outside gene matches: 8. CDR3 in DNA: TGTGCCAGCAACCTTCGACTAGCGGGAGGGCTAGAGACCCAGTACTTC. It translates to CASNLRLAGGLETQYF.

The chain links TRBV3-1 to TRBJ2-4, with D possibly TRBD2 on 6 matching bases. V was shortened by 3 bases and J by 5 bases, with 11 bases between the two germline ends. This CDR3 comprises 14 residues. Germline lookup yields CDR1 LGHDT and CDR2 YNNKEL (reference sequence). The CDR3 DNA follows: TGTGCCAGCAGCCATTCGGGAGAGGAAAACATTCAGTACTTC. Translated: CASSHSGEENIQYF.

This clonotype was seen a few times. The rearrangement joins TRBV6-1 to TRBJ2-2, with TRBD1 matching over 7 bases. Germline V gives CDR1 MNHNS, CDR2 SASEGT. CDR3 size: 15 residues. Unmatched junction bases numbered 10, after V lost 6 bases and J lost 6 bases. The CDR3 DNA reads as TGTGCCAGCAGCCCAGGGGGATCGGTAGCCGGGGAGCTGTTTTTT. Residues: CASSPGGSVAGELFF.

The V gene is TRBV5-5, the J gene TRBJ1-2; 8 nucleotides agree with TRBD1. The V segment lost 4 bases and the J segment 3 bases; nucleotides outside the gene matches: 11. Germline V gives CDR1 SGHKS, CDR2 YYEKEE (reference sequence). This CDR3 has 16 residues. CDR3 sequence: CASSPLQTGVHYGYTF. Written as DNA, the CDR3 is TGTGCCAGCAGCCCTCTTCAGACAGGGGTTCACTATGGCTACACCTTC.

The V and J genes are TRBV20-1 and TRBJ2-7; 7 positions match TRBD1. CDR1 and CDR2 (germline): DFQATT, SNEGSKA (reference sequence). The CDR3 totals 14 residues. With V trimmed by 3 bases and J by 0 bases, 5 bases remained unmatched. This chain's CDR3 is CSASKDRSSYEQYF. CDR3 nucleotide sequence: TGCAGTGCTAGTAAGGACAGGAGCTCCTACGAGCAGTACTTC.

The sample holds a few counts of this clonotype. The rearrangement uses TRBV6-5 and TRBJ2-1; a weak D match, TRBD2 (5 bases). CDR3 length: 15 amino acids. Germline CDR1 is MNHEY and CDR2 is SVGAGI. The ends were cut back, 2 bases at V and 6 bases at J, with 14 bases in the middle. CDR3 sequence (DNA): TGTGCCAGCAGTTACGAGGGCCAGCCCCCCAATGAGCAGTTCTTC. Encoded protein: CASSYEGQPPNEQFF.

In this sample, this clonotype turned up a few times. V is TRBV5-1 and J is TRBJ2-5; TRBD1 might be the D (6 bases). V gave up 0 bases and J gave up 0 bases, with 9 bases separating them. Germline V CDR1 and CDR2: SGHRS, YFSETQ. The CDR3 covers 15 residues. The CDR3 bases are TGCGCCAGCAGCTTGGCGGGACACGACCAAGAGACCCAGTACTTC. This gives the protein CASSLAGHDQETQYF.